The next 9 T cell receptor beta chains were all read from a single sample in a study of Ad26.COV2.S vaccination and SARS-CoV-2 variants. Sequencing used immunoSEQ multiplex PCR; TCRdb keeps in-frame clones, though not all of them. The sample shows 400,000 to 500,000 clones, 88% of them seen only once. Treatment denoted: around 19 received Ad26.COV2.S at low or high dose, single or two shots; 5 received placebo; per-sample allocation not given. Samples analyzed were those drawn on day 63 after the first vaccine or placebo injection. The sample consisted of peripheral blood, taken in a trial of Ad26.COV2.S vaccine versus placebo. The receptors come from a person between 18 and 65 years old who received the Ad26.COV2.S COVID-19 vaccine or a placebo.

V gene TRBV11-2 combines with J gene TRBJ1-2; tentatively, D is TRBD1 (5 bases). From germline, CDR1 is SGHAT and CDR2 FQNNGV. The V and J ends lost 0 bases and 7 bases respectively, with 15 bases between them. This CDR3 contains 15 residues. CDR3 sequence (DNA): TGTGCCAGCAGCTTAGAGTACAGGCACCCTTCTGGCTACACCTTC. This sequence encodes CASSLEYRHPSGYTF.

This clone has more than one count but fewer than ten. CDR3 sequence: CASSGVGYSGNTIYF. In DNA, the CDR3 is TGTGCCAGCAGCGGGGTAGGGTACTCTGGAAACACCATATATTTT. This chain uses TRBV5-6 with TRBJ1-3; D uncertain. The germline V gene encodes CDR1 SGHDT and CDR2 YYEEEE. Trimming left V 4 bases short and J 0 bases short, with 11 bases between. The CDR3 has 15 amino acids.

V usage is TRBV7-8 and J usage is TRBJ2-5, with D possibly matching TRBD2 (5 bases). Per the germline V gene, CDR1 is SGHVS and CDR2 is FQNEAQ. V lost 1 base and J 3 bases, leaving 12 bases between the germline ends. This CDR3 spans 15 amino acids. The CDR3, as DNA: TGTGCCAGCAGCTTAGGTGGACGGCGGGAAGAGACCCAGTACTTC. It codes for CASSLGGRREETQYF.

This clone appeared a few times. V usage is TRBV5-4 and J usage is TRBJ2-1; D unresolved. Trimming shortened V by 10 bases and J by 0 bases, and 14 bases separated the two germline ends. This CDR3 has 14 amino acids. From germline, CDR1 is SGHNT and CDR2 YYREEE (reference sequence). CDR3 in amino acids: CAGKELGSYNEQFF. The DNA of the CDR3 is TGTGCCGGAAAGGAACTGGGCTCCTACAATGAGCAGTTCTTC.

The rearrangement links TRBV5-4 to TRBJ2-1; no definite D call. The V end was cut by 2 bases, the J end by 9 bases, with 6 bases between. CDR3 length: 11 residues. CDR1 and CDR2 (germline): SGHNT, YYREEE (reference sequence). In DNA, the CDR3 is TGTGCCAGCAGCTTTACCGCTGAGCAGTTCTTC. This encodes CASSFTAEQFF.

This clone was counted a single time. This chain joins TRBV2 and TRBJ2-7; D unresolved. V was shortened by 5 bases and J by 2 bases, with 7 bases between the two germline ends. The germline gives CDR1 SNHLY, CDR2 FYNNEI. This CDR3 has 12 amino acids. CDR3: CASSTGTYEQYF. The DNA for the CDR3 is TGTGCCAGCAGTACCGGAACCTACGAGCAGTACTTC.

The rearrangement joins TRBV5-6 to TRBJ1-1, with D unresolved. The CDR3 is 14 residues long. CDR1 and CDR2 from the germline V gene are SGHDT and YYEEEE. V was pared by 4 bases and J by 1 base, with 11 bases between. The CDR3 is CASSPITGNTEAFF. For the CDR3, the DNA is TGTGCCAGCAGCCCAATAACGGGGAACACTGAAGCTTTCTTT.

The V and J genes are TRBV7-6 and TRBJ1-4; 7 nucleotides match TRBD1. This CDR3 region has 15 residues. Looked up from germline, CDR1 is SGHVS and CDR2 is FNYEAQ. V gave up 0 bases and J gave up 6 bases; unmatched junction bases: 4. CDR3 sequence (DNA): TGTGCCAGCAGCTTAGCGACAGGGCATTATGAAAAACTGTTTTTT. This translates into CASSLATGHYEKLFF.

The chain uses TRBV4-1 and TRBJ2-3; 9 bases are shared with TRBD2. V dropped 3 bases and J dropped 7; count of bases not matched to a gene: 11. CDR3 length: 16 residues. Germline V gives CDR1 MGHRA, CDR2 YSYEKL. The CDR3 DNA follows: TGCGCCAGCAGCCAGGGACTAGCCCGGAGGGGGAATACGCAGTATTTT. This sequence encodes CASSQGLARRGNTQYF.